The next 30 T cell receptor beta chains were all read from a single sample in a study of CD8+ T cells in alopecia areata. Extracted from the samples, RNA was reverse transcribed into cDNA to serve as the sequencing template. Only in-frame clones appear in the TCRdb table, and some are missing; sequencing was by immunoSEQ multiplex PCR. This sample has about 69,000 clones, with roughly 57% found just once. This material consisted of CD8+ T cells sorted from blood, taken at week 0. The receptors were gathered from a human donor with alopecia areata.

The chain combines TRBV10-3 with TRBJ2-7; D might be TRBD1 (5 bases). The CDR3 runs to 13 residues. Trimming stripped 11 bases from V and 0 bases from J, with 14 bases between. Germline lookup yields CDR1 ENHRY and CDR2 SYGVKD. The CDR3 DNA reads as TGTGCCGGGGCACAATATCCCTCCTACGAGCAGTACTTC. Translated: CAGAQYPSYEQYF.

This chain uses TRBV28 with TRBJ2-7; 11 nucleotides align to TRBD2. CDR3 size: 18 residues. J was trimmed by 5 bases and V by 10 bases; bases with no gene match: 22. Per the germline V gene, CDR1 is MDHEN and CDR2 is SYDVKM. The CDR3 bases are TGTGCCACCCATAGCCCCTTGACTAGCGGGAAGATATCTCACGAGCAGTACTTC. The encoded protein is CATHSPLTSGKISHEQYF. The whole variable domain, filled in from reference TRBV28 and TRBJ2-7, reads DVKVTQSSRYLVKRTGEKVFLECVQDMDHENMFWYRQDPGLGLRLIYFSYDVKMKEKGDIPEGYSVSREKKERFSLILESASTNQTSMYLCATHSPLTSGKISHEQYFGPGTRLTVT.

The chain couples TRBV14 to TRBJ2-1, with D possibly TRBD1 on 6 matching bases. The CDR3 consists of 16 residues. The V end was cut by 4 bases, the J end by 8 bases, with 21 bases between. Germline-derived CDR1 and CDR2 are SGHDN and FVKESK. The CDR3 loop reads CASSRDRIFVGDEQFF. Here the CDR3 DNA reads TGTGCCAGCAGCCGAGACAGGATATTCGTGGGGGATGAGCAGTTCTTC. The full variable domain, with the rest looked up from reference TRBV14 and TRBJ2-1, is EAGVTQFPSHSVIEKGQTVTLRCDPISGHDNLYWYRRVMGKEIKFLLHFVKESKQDESGMPNNRFLAERTGGTYSTLKVQPAELEDSGVYFCASSRDRIFVGDEQFFGPGTRLTVL.

V is TRBV2 and J is TRBJ1-4; TRBD1 aligns across 9 bases. Trimming at V came to 6 bases and at J to 2 bases, leaving 4 bases not matched to a gene. The germline V gene has CDR1 SNHLY and CDR2 FYNNEI. This CDR3 contains 15 residues. The CDR3: CASRGQGGTNEKLFF. As DNA, the CDR3 is TGTGCCAGCAGGGGACAGGGAGGGACTAATGAAAAACTGTTTTTT.

The V and J genes are TRBV30 and TRBJ1-1, with a weak D call TRBD1 (5 bases). CDR3 length: 14 amino acids. Germline V lookup: CDR1 GTSNPN, CDR2 SVGIG (reference sequence). V was pared by 4 bases and J by 2 bases, with 14 bases between. The CDR3 is CAWKVGHRNTEAFF. For the CDR3, the DNA is TGTGCCTGGAAAGTGGGGCACCGAAACACTGAAGCTTTCTTT. The variable domain in full, with the rest retrieved from reference TRBV30 and TRBJ1-1, is SQTIHQWPATLVQPVGSPLSLECTVEGTSNPNLYWYRQAAGRGLQLLFYSVGIGQISSEVPQNLSASRPQDRQFILSSKKLLLSDSGFYLCAWKVGHRNTEAFFGQGTRLTVV.

This chain uses TRBV13 with TRBJ2-1; 8 bases are shared with TRBD2. The CDR3 has 17 residues. V shed 5 bases and J 0 bases; nucleotides not matched to a gene: 9. From germline, CDR1 is PRHDT and CDR2 FYEKMQ (reference sequence). This CDR3 is CASSPRLATVSYNEQFF. In nucleotides, the CDR3 is TGTGCCAGCAGCCCTAGACTAGCGACTGTCTCCTACAATGAGCAGTTCTTC. The whole variable domain, remainder taken from reference TRBV13 and TRBJ2-1, is AAGVIQSPRHLIKEKRETATLKCYPIPRHDTVYWYQQGPGQDPQFLISFYEKMQSDKGSIPDRFSAQQFSDYHSELNMSSLELGDSALYFCASSPRLATVSYNEQFFGPGTRLTVL.

V usage is TRBV2 and J usage is TRBJ2-7; D possibly corresponds to TRBD2 (6 bases). CDR1 is SNHLY, CDR2 FYNNEI, per germline. The V end lost 3 bases, the J end lost 0 bases, and 6 bases lay between the germline ends. The CDR3 sequence is 13 residues long. The CDR3 nucleotides read TGTGCCAGCAGTGAGACTAGCTCCTACGAGCAGTACTTC. It is translated as CASSETSSYEQYF.

This clone came up a few times. The rearrangement uses TRBV27 and TRBJ1-2; possible D gene TRBD1, 6 bases. Germline V gives CDR1 MNHEY, CDR2 SMNVEV (reference sequence). Trimming cost V 6 bases and J 6 bases, with 20 bases left between them. This CDR3 has 15 amino acids. The CDR3 coding sequence is TGTGCCAGCAGCCAAGCGTTTGGGGGCGTGGATGGCTACACCTTC. Amino acid sequence: CASSQAFGGVDGYTF.

This clone has more than one count but fewer than ten. The rearrangement uses TRBV27 and TRBJ2-1; perhaps TRBD1 as D (5 bases). The germline CDR1 and CDR2 sequences are MNHEY and SMNVEV (reference sequence). This CDR3 spans 13 amino acids. The V end lost 3 bases, the J end lost 4 bases, and 7 bases lay between the germline ends. As DNA, the CDR3 is TGTGCCAGCAGTTTCACAGGTTACAATGAGCAGTTCTTC. Translation: CASSFTGYNEQFF.

The chain uses TRBV29-1 and TRBJ2-7, with 8 nucleotides matching TRBD1. This CDR3 has 14 residues. The germline gives CDR1 SQVTM, CDR2 ANQGSEA. The junction had 3 bases not matched to a gene; V was cut back by 1 base and J by 1 base. The CDR3 loop is CSVEGRTGSYEQYF. For the CDR3, the DNA is TGCAGCGTTGAAGGGCGGACAGGGTCCTACGAGCAGTACTTC.

The V call is TRBV4-1, the J call TRBJ2-5; D tentatively reads TRBD1 or TRBD2 (5 bases each). Germline loops: CDR1 MGHRA, CDR2 YSYEKL. Trimming left V 3 bases short and J 5 bases short, with 22 bases between. The CDR3 sequence is 17 residues long. Written as DNA, the CDR3 is TGCGCCAGCAGCCAGGGGGTTGGTGAAGGGCAATGGGAGACCCAGTACTTC. As protein: CASSQGVGEGQWETQYF.

The chain joins TRBV5-6 to TRBJ1-5; the D is unclear. Trimming pared 2 bases from V and 3 bases from J, leaving 9 bases between. Germline V gives CDR1 SGHDT, CDR2 YYEEEE. The CDR3 length is 14 residues. The CDR3 protein is CASSLSQVNQPQHF. The CDR3 nucleotides read TGTGCCAGCAGCTTATCGCAGGTCAATCAGCCCCAGCATTTT.

This clone was detected only a few times. The rearrangement joins TRBV29-1 to TRBJ2-3, with 9 bases fitting TRBD1. Germline loops: CDR1 SQVTM, CDR2 ANQGSEA. The trim removed 1 base at V and 2 bases at J, leaving 4 bases unmatched. This CDR3 has 15 residues. The CDR3, as DNA: TGCAGCGTTGAAGGGACAGGGGCGTTCACAGATACGCAGTATTTT. The encoded protein is CSVEGTGAFTDTQYF.

The rearrangement uses TRBV4-2 and TRBJ2-3; a possible D gene is TRBD2 (6 bases). Germline V gene data show CDR1 as LGHNA and CDR2 as YNFKEQ. Trimming pared 6 bases from V and 6 bases from J, leaving 13 bases between. The CDR3 covers 13 residues. Here the CDR3 DNA reads TGTGCCAGCAGGGACATGGGGAGGGATACGCAGTATTTT. It yields the protein CASRDMGRDTQYF.

This clone appeared a single time. The junction shows a germline mismatch at one end, possibly a read error. The rearrangement joins TRBV29-1 to TRBJ1-1, with D possibly TRBD1 on 6 matching bases. The CDR3 has 13 amino acids. Looked up from germline, CDR1 is SQVTM and CDR2 is ANQGSEA. The CDR3 nucleotides read TGCAACGTTAGTAGGGACATGAACACTGAAGCTTTCTTT. Its translation: CNVSRDMNTEAFF.

In this sample, this clone turned up once. The chain employs TRBV7-8 and TRBJ2-7; D is unresolved. Germline V lookup: CDR1 SGHVS, CDR2 FQNEAQ. V was shortened by 5 bases and J by 3 bases, with 5 bases between the two germline ends. The CDR3 is 11 amino acids. CDR3 in amino acids: CASSLNYEQYF. The CDR3 region has the DNA TGTGCCAGCAGCCTAAACTACGAGCAGTACTTC.

This clone was detected only once. V usage is TRBV30 and J usage is TRBJ1-1; a weak D match, TRBD1 (5 bases). Germline V lookup: CDR1 GTSNPN, CDR2 SVGIG (reference sequence). This CDR3 spans 13 amino acids. The V gene lost 5 bases and the J gene lost 4 bases, with 14 bases spanning the gap. The CDR3 sequence: CAWRQQVITEAFF. CDR3 nucleotide sequence: TGTGCCTGGCGACAACAGGTCATCACTGAAGCTTTCTTT.

CDR3 coding DNA: TGTGCCAGCAGCCCCGCGCCAGCAGGATATGAGCAGTTCTTC. Its protein product is CASSPAPAGYEQFF. The rearrangement joins TRBV7-3 to TRBJ2-1; D remains unclear. Germline assignment: CDR1 SGHTA and CDR2 FQGTGA. V lost 5 bases, J lost 8 bases, and 16 bases lay in between. This CDR3 is built from 14 residues.

In its sample, this clone was seen once. The V gene is TRBV2, the J gene TRBJ2-3; tentatively, D is TRBD2 (6 bases). The CDR3 runs 17 residues. V lost 0 bases to trimming and J lost 0 bases, with 13 bases between them. The germline gives CDR1 SNHLY, CDR2 FYNNEI. CDR3 region: CASSEALWGTSTDTQYF. The CDR3 bases are TGTGCCAGCAGTGAAGCGCTTTGGGGGACTAGCACAGATACGCAGTATTTT.

The J gene is TRBJ1-2, the V gene TRBV2, with 7 bases that match TRBD1. The V and J ends lost 3 bases and 1 base, in that order; junction bases with no gene match: 11. There are 17 residues in the CDR3. Germline V gives CDR1 SNHLY, CDR2 FYNNEI. The CDR3 loop is CASSDLLLGTDNYGYTF. CDR3 DNA: TGTGCCAGCAGTGATCTTTTACTCGGGACAGATAACTATGGCTACACCTTC.

V and J are TRBV5-1 and TRBJ2-2; 10 positions agree with TRBD2. The CDR3 consists of 16 residues. The V gene end was trimmed by 3 bases and the J gene end by 2 bases; junction bases not matched to a gene: 4. Germline loops: CDR1 SGHRS, CDR2 YFSETQ. The chain's CDR3 is CASSYRTSGNTGELFF. CDR3 DNA sequence: TGCGCCAGCAGCTATCGGACTAGCGGAAACACCGGGGAGCTGTTTTTT.

V gene TRBV30 combines with J gene TRBJ2-7; D not resolved. The CDR3 loop spans 12 amino acids. CDR1 and CDR2 (germline): GTSNPN, SVGIG (reference sequence). Trimming took 2 bases from V and 4 from J, leaving 9 bases between them. CDR3 loop: CAWSLDWYEQYF. CDR3 sequence (DNA): TGTGCCTGGAGTCTCGACTGGTACGAGCAGTACTTC.

This clone was seen only a few times. The rearrangement links TRBV19 to TRBJ1-1; no clear D gene. The CDR3 is made up of 11 amino acids. V shed 8 bases and J shed 4 bases, with 8 bases lying between them. From germline, CDR1 is LNHDA and CDR2 SQIVND (reference sequence). CDR3 protein: CASVWGTEAFF. The CDR3 DNA sequence: TGTGCCAGTGTTTGGGGCACTGAAGCTTTCTTT. Complete variable domain (other parts from reference TRBV19 and TRBJ1-1): DGGITQSPKYLFRKEGQNVTLSCEQNLNHDAMYWYRQDPGQGLRLIYYSQIVNDFQKGDIAEGYSVSREKKESFPLTVTSAQKNPTAFYLCASVWGTEAFFGQGTRLTVV.

The chain recombines TRBV19 with TRBJ1-2; maybe TRBD1 (6 bases). V lost 2 bases, J lost 3 bases, and 13 bases lay in between. The V gene's germline CDR1 is LNHDA and CDR2 SQIVND (reference sequence). The CDR3 is made up of 15 amino acids. This chain's CDR3 is CASSITPGVHYGYTF. The CDR3 DNA follows: TGTGCCAGTAGTATAACTCCAGGGGTCCACTATGGCTACACCTTC.

This sequence joins TRBV5-1 and TRBJ1-1; 9 positions agree with TRBD1. CDR1 is SGHRS and CDR2 is YFSETQ in the germline V gene. The CDR3 is 15 residues long. V was clipped by 3 bases and J by 4 bases; unmatched bases: 7. CDR3 sequence (DNA): TGCGCCAGCAGCTCCCCATTGACAGGGGGCACTGAAGCTTTCTTT. The encoded protein is CASSSPLTGGTEAFF.

A single count supports this clone. CDR3 in amino acids: CASSLENSARANTGELFF. The CDR3 nucleotides are TGCGCCAGCAGCTTGGAAAACTCCGCCCGGGCGAACACCGGGGAGCTGTTTTTT. The chain joins TRBV5-1 to TRBJ2-2, with no clear D. CDR1 SGHRS and CDR2 YFSETQ come from the germline V gene. The CDR3 covers 18 residues. Trimming pared 0 bases from V and 0 bases from J, leaving 15 bases between.

The V call is TRBV5-1, the J call TRBJ1-2; the match to TRBD1 covers 8 bases. The CDR3 sequence is 15 residues long. Germline lookup yields CDR1 SGHRS and CDR2 YFSETQ. The J segment lost 4 bases and the V segment lost 0 bases, leaving 5 bases of the junction unmatched. In DNA form, the CDR3 reads TGCGCCAGCAGCTTGGTCTGGGACAGGACCTATGGCTACACCTTC. This translates into CASSLVWDRTYGYTF.

The J gene is TRBJ2-7, the V gene TRBV4-3, with 10 bases aligning to TRBD2. The V and J ends lost 6 bases and 2 bases, in that order; junction bases with no gene match: 7. The CDR3 is 15 residues long. CDR1 LGHNA and CDR2 YSLEER come from the germline V gene. The CDR3, as DNA: TGCGCCAGCAGACCCGGGACTAGCGCGACCTACGAGCAGTACTTC. It encodes CASRPGTSATYEQYF.

The chain joins TRBV7-9 to TRBJ2-3; no clear D gene. Trimming cost V 4 bases and J 3 bases, with 17 bases left between them. The CDR3 loop spans 16 amino acids. In germline, CDR1 is SEHNR, CDR2 FQNEAQ (reference sequence). The CDR3 sequence: CASSSSQAPGTDTQYF. The CDR3 nucleotides read TGTGCCAGCAGCTCCTCCCAGGCGCCTGGTACAGATACGCAGTATTTT.

The CDR3 is CASSVGGGQAYGYTF. CDR3 DNA sequence: TGTGCCAGCAGCGTAGGAGGGGGACAGGCCTATGGCTACACCTTC. The genes are TRBV9 and TRBJ1-2; TRBD1 agrees at 8 bases. The germline gives CDR1 SGDLS, CDR2 YYNGEE. J lost 4 bases, V lost 0 bases, and 5 bases had no gene match. The CDR3 is made up of 15 amino acids.